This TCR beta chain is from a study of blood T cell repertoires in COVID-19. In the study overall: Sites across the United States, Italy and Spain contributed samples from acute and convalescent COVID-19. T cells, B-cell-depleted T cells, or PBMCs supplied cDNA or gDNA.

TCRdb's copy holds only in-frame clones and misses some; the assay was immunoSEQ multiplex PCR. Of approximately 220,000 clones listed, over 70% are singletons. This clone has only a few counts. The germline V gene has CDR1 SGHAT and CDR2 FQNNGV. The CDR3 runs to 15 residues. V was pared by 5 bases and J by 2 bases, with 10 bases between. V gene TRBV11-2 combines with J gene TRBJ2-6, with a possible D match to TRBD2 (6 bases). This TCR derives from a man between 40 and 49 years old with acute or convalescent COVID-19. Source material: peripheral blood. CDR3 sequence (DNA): TGTGCCAGCAGCATACTAGCAGCTGGGGCCAACGTCCTGACTTTC. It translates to CASSILAAGANVLTF.